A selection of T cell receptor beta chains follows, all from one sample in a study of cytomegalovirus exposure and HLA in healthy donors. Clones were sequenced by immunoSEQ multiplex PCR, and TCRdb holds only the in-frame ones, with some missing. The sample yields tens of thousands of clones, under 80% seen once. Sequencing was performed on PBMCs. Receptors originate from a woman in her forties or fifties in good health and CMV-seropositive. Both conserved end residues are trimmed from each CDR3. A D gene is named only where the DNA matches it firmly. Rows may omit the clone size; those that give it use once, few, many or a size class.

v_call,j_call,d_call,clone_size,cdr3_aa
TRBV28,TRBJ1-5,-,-,ASNSLSELEFSNQPQH
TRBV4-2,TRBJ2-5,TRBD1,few,ASSLVAGGETQY
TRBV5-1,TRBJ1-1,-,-,ASSQGVTEAF
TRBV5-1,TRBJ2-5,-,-,ASSEEDRPQETQY
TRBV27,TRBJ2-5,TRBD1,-,ASSLIWTGVLETQY
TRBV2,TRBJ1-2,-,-,ASSARGINYGYT
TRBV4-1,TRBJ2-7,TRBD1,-,ASSQPPGQGVSGYEQY
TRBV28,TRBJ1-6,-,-,ASFETYNSPLH
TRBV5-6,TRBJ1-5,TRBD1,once,ASSSGQGFQPQH
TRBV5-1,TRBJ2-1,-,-,ASSLELARNEQF
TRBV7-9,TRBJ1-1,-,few,ANNENTEAF
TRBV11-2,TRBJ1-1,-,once,ASSLGSETEAF
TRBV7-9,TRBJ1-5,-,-,ASSFPGVQPQH
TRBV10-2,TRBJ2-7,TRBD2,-,ASTSPGGKFDEQY
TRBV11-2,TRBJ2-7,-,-,ASSFSGIYEQY
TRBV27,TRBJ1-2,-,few,ASSSQPGATYGYT
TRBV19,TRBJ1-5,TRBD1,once,ASSPRPGQGVNQPQH
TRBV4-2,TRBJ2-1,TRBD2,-,ASSQDPSGDNEQF
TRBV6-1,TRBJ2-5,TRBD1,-,ASSWDRGLETQY
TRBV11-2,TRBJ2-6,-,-,VSSLRSGANVLT
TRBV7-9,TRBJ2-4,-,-,ASSLDAGAPAKNIQY
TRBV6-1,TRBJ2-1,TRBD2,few,ASSELLAGGPYNEQF
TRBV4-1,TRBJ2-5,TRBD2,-,ASSQVSGAVQETQY
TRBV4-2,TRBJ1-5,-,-,ASSQDRVIQPQH
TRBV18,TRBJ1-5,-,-,ASSPPVGGAGNQPQH
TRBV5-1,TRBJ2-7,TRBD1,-,ASSLGGQGMYEQY
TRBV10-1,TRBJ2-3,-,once,ACRGCSSLNRGTQY
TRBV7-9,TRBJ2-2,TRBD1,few,ASSIDRAGAGELF
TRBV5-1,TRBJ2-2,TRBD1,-,ASGGQGGTGELF
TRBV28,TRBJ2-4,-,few,ASSLRSAKNIQY
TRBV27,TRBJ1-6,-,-,ASSYAPGGANSPLH
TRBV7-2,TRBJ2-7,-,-,ASSLVMDRSYEQY
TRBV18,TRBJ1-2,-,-,ASSPGDSVNYGYT
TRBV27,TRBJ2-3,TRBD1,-,ASSTMFYGTGDTDTQY
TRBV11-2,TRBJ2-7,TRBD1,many,ASSPQGGTPREQY
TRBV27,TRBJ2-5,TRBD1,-,ASSLGQRKTQY
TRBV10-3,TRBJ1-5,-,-,AISDRPNQPQH
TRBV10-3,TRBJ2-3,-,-,AISDLARDTQY
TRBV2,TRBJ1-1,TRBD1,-,ASSERTGEDTEAF
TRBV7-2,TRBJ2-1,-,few,ASSPRDNEQF